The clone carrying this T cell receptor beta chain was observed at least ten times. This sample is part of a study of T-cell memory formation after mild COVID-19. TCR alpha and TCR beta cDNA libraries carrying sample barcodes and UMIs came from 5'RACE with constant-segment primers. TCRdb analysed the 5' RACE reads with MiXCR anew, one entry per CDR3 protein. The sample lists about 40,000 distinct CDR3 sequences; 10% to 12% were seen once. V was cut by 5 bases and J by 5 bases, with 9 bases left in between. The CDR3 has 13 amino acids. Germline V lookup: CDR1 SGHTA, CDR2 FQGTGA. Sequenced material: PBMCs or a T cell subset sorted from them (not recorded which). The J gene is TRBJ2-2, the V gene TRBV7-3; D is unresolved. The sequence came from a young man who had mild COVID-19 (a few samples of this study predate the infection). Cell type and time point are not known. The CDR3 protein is CASSLQETGELFF. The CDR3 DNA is TGTGCCAGCAGCCTGCAGGAGACCGGGGAGCTGTTTTTT.